Listed below are T cell receptor beta chains from one sample, sequenced in a study of PD-L1 blockade in urothelial cancer. Clones were sequenced by immunoSEQ multiplex PCR, and TCRdb holds only the in-frame ones, with some missing. The sample yields 45,000 to 60,000 clones, under 90% seen once. This material consisted of PBMCs, taken around atezolizumab (anti-PD-L1) treatment. These receptors were obtained from a man aged 40-49 years with urothelial cancer. CDR3s include the opening cysteine and the closing phenylalanine or tryptophan. A D gene is named only where the DNA matches it firmly. Clone size is given for some rows only: seen once, a few or many times, or a class if the clone is expanded.

V	size	D	J	CDR3	DNA
TRBV5-4	.	.	TRBJ2-1	CASSRRAQASYNEQFF	TGTGCCAGCAGCCGAAGAGCACAGGCGTCCTACAATGAGCAGTTCTTC
TRBV2	.	TRBD2	TRBJ2-5	CASNGGGLGQETQYF	TGTGCCAGCAACGGGGGAGGGCTGGGGCAAGAGACCCAGTACTTC
TRBV5-1	few	TRBD1	TRBJ1-1	CASSLEQGQGTEAFF	TGCGCCAGCAGCTTGGAACAGGGGCAGGGCACTGAAGCTTTCTTT
TRBV28	.	TRBD1	TRBJ1-1	CASSLFKGAGWNTEAFF	TGTGCCAGCAGTTTATTCAAGGGGGCAGGGTGGAACACTGAAGCTTTCTTT
TRBV21-1	.	.	TRBJ1-1	CASSKVNRSTNTEAFF	TGTGCCAGCAGCAAAGTGAACAGGTCAACGAACACTGAAGCTTTCTTT
TRBV30	few	.	TRBJ1-2	CACRDKRNYGYTF	TGTGCCTGCCGGGACAAAAGGAACTATGGCTACACCTTC
TRBV7-2	once	.	TRBJ2-7	CASSYKGDREQYF	TGTGCCAGCAGCTATAAAGGAGACCGCGAGCAGTACTTC
TRBV7-8	.	.	TRBJ2-3	CASSHLARTDTQYF	TGTGCCAGCAGTCATCTAGCGCGCACAGATACGCAGTATTTT
TRBV18	once	.	TRBJ2-7	CASSPKDSPGAEQYF	TGTGCCAGCTCACCAAAGGACAGCCCTGGGGCCGAGCAGTACTTC
TRBV27	.	TRBD2	TRBJ2-3	CASALAGARTDTQYF	TGTGCCAGCGCACTAGCGGGAGCCCGCACAGATACGCAGTATTTT
TRBV28	.	TRBD2	TRBJ2-4	CASSLAGLGNIQYF	TGTGCCAGCAGTTTAGCTGGACTAGGAAACATTCAGTACTTC
TRBV11-2	.	TRBD1	TRBJ2-2	CASITDRGRGNTGELFF	TGTGCCAGCATCACGGACAGGGGGCGGGGGAACACCGGGGAGCTGTTTTTT